This T cell receptor beta chain was identified in a study of T cell repertoires in cytomegalovirus infection. Whole-study context: An indication of both CMV infection and matching HLA type came from public TCR beta signatures. Study-level results: CMV-specific HLA-C-restricted TCR beta clonotypes dominated the ex vivo response. The cumulative frequency of public TCR beta families distinguished individuals who carried CMV together with the relevant HLA.

This CDR3 comprises 16 residues. V was clipped by 0 bases and J by 2 bases; unmatched bases: 7. Germline loops: CDR1 SGHNT, CDR2 YYREEE (reference sequence). This clonotype came up many times. The antigen is unknown. From the reads, TCRdb called clonotypes with MiXCR, one entry per CDR3 protein. The repertoire has over 85,000 distinct CDR3 sequences, about 15% of them found once; the top ten carry more than 7%. The chain combines TRBV5-4 with TRBJ1-2; TRBD1 matches at 7 bases. The receptor comes from a human donor in good health (CMV status not recorded). Some clones in this sample may be carry-over from other donors' samples. The specimen sequenced was PBMCs. Here the CDR3 reads CASSLVSRGLNYGYTF. The CDR3 DNA is TGTGCCAGCAGCTTGGTGTCGAGGGGGCTAAACTATGGCTACACCTTC.